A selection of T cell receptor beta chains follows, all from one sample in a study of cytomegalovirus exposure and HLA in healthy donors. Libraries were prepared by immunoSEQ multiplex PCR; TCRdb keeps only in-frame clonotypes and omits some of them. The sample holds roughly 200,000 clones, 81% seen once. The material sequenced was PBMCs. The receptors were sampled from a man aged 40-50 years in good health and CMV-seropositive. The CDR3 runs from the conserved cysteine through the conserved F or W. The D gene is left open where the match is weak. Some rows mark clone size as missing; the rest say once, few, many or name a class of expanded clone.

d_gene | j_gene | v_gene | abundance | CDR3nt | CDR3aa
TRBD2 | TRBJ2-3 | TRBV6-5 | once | TGTGCCAGCAGGTCGACTAGCGGACACACAGATACGCAGTATTTT | CASRSTSGHTDTQYF
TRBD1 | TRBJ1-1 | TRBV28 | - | TGTGCCAGCAGTCTGCATCAGGGGGCTGGGAACACTGAAGCTTTCTTT | CASSLHQGAGNTEAFF
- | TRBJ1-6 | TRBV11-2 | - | TGTGCCAGCAGCTCCGACAGGATCTCCTATAATTCACCCCTCCACTTT | CASSSDRISYNSPLHF
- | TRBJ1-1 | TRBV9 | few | TGTGCCAGCAGCGTAGAAGCAGGGTACATGAACACTGAAGCTTTCTTT | CASSVEAGYMNTEAFF
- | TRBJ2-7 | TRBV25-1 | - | TGTGCCAGCAGTCCCAAGCTAGCCAGCTCCTACGAGCAGTACTTC | CASSPKLASSYEQYF
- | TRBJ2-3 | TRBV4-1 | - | TGCGCCAGCAGCCAAGAAGCGAGGGATACGCAGTATTTT | CASSQEARDTQYF
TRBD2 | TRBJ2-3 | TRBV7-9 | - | TGTGCCAGCAGCTCTCGGCCAGCGGGAGATTTTACAGATACGCAGTATTTT | CASSSRPAGDFTDTQYF
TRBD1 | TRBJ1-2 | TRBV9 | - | TGTGCCAGCAGCGTAGGTGGCAGGGGGCCCTATGGCTACACCTTC | CASSVGGRGPYGYTF
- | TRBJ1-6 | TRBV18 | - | TGTGCCAGCTCACCCCTAGGGGGTTTGGATTCACCCCTCCACTTT | CASSPLGGLDSPLHF
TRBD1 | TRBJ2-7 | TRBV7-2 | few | TGTGCCAGCACCTTGGACAGGCCCTCCTACGAGCAGTACTTC | CASTLDRPSYEQYF
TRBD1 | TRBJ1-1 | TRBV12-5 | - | TGTGCTAGTGGCAAGGACAGGCAGAACACTGAAGCTTTCTTT | CASGKDRQNTEAFF
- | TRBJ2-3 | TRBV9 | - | TGTGCCAGCAGCGCCACAGGAGGGTCCACAGATACGCAGTATTTT | CASSATGGSTDTQYF
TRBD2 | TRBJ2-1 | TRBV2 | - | TGTGCCAGCAGTGAATTAGGCGGGAGCTCCTACAATGAGCAGTTCTTC | CASSELGGSSYNEQFF
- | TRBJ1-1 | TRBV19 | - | TGTGCCAGTAGTCCAAAAGGGGCAGGGGTGATGAACACTGAAGCTTTCTTT | CASSPKGAGVMNTEAFF
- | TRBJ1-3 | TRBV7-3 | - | TGTGCCAGCAGCTTAAGGCCGAACTCTGGAAACACCATATATTTT | CASSLRPNSGNTIYF
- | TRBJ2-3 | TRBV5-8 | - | TGTGCCAGCAGCTTGGGGCGGGATCCCGCAGATACGCAGTATTTT | CASSLGRDPADTQYF
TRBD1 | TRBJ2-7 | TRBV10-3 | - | TGTGCCAGCAGTGGCCAGGGGGCGCAAACCGAGCAGTACTTC | CASSGQGAQTEQYF